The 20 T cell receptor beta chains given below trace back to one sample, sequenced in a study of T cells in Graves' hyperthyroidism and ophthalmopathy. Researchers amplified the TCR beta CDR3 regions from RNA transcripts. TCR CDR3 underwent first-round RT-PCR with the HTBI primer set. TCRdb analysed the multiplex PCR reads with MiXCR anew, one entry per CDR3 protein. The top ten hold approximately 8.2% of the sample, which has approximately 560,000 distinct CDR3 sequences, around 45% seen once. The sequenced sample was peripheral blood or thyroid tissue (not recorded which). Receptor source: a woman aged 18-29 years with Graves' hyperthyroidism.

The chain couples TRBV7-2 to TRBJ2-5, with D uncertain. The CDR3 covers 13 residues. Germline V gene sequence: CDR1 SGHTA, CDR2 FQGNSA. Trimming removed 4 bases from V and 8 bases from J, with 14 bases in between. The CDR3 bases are TGTGCCAGCAGCTCAACCCCGGGTGACACCCAGTACTTC. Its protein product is CASSSTPGDTQYF.

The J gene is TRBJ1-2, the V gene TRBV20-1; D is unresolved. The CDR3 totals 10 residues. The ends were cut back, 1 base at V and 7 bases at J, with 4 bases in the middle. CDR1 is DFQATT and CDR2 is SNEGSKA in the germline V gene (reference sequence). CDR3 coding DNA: TGCAGTGCTAGAGTGGCTGGCTACACCTTC. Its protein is CSARVAGYTF.

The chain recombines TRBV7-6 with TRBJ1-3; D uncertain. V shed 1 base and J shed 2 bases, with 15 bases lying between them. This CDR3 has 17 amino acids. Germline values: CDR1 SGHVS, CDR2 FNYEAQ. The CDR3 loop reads CASSLERRPRTGNTIYF. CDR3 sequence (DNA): TGTGCCAGCAGCTTAGAAAGACGTCCCCGTACTGGAAACACCATATATTTT.

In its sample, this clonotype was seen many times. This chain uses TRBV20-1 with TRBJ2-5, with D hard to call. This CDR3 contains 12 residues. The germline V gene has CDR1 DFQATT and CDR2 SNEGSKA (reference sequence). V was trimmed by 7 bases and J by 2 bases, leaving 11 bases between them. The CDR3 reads CSGAGGQETQYF. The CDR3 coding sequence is TGCAGTGGGGCAGGCGGACAAGAGACCCAGTACTTC.

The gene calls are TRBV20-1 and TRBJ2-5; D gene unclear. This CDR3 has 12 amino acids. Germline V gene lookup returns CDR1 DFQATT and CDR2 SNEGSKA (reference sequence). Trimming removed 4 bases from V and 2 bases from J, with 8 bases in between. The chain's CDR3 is CSATVDQETQYF. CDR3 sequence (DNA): TGCAGTGCTACGGTGGATCAAGAGACCCAGTACTTC.

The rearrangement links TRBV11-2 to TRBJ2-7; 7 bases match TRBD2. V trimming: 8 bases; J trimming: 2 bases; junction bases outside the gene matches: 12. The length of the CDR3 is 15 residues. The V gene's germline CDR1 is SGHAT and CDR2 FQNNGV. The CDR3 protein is CASSIGDYKTYEQYF. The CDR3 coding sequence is TGTGCCAGCTCAATTGGGGACTACAAAACCTACGAGCAGTACTTC.

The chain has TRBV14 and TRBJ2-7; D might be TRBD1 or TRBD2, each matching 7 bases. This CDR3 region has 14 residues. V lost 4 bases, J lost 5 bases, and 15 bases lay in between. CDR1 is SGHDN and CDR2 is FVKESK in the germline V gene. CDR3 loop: CASSRGLGTDEQYF. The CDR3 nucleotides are TGTGCCAGCAGCCGCGGACTAGGGACAGACGAGCAGTACTTC.

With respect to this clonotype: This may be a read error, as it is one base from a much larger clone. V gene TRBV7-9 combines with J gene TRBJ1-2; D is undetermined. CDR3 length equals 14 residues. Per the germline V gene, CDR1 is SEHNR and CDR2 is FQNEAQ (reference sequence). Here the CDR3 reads CAGSLGPGIYGYTF. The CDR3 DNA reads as TGTGCCGGCAGCTTAGGACCAGGCATCTATGGCTACACCTTC. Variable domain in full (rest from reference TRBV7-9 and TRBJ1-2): DTGVSQNPRHKITKRGQNVTFRCDPISEHNRLYWYRQTLGQGPEFLTYFQNEAQLEKSRLLSDRFSAERPKGSFSTLEIQRTEQGDSAMYLCAGSLGPGIYGYTFGSGTRLTVV.

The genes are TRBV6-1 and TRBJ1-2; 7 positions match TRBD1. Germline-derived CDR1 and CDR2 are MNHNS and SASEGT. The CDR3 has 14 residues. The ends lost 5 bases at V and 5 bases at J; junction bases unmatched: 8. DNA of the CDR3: TGTGCCAGCAGTTACTCGACAGGGATGTATGGCTACACCTTC. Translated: CASSYSTGMYGYTF.

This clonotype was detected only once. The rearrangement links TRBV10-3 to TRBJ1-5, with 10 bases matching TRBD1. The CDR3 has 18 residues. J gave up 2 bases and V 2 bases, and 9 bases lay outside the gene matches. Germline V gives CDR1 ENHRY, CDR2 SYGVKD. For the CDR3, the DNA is TGTGCCATCAGTGAGGGACAGGGGGTCCTTAGGGGCAATCAGCCCCAGCATTTT. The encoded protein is CAISEGQGVLRGNQPQHF.

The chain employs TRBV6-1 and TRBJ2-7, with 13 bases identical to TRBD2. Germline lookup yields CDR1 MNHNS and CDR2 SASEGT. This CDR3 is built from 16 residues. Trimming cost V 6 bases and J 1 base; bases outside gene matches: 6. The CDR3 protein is CASRGTSGTLSYEQYF. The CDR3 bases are TGTGCCAGCAGGGGGACTAGCGGGACTCTTTCCTACGAGCAGTACTTC.

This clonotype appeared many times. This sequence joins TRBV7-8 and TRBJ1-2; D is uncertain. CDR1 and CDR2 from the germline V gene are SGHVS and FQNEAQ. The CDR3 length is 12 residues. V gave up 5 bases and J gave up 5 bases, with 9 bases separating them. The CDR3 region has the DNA TGTGCCAGCAGCCCAACCCCGTATGGCTACACCTTC. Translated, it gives CASSPTPYGYTF.

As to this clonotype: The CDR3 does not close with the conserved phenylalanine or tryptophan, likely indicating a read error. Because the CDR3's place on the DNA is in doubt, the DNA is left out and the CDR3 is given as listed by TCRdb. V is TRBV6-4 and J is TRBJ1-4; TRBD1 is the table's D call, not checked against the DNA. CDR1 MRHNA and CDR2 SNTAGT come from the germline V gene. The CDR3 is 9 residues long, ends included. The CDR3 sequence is CASSELDTL.

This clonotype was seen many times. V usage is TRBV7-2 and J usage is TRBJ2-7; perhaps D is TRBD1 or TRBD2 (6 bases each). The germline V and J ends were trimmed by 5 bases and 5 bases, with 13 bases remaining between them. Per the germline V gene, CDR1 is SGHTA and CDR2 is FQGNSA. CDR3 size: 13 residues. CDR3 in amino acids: CASSRQEGDEQYF. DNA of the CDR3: TGTGCCAGCAGCCGACAGGAGGGCGACGAGCAGTACTTC.

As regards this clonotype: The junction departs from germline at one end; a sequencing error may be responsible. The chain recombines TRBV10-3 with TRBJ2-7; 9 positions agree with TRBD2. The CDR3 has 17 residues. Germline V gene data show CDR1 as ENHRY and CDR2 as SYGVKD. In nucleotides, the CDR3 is TGTGCCAGCAGTTACCGCGGGCCTGGCGGGAGGGCCTACGAGCAGTACTTC. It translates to CASSYRGPGGRAYEQYF.

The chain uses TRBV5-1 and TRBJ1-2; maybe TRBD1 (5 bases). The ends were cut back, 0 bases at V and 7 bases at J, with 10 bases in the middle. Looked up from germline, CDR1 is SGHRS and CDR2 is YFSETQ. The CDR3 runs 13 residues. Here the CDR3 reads CASSLALGTGYTF. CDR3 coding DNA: TGCGCCAGCAGCTTGGCCCTCGGGACTGGCTACACCTTC.

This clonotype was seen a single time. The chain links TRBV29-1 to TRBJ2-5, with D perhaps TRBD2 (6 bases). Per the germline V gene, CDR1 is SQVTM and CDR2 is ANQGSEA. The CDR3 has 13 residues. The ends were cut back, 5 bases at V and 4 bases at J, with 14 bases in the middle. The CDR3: CSVSAGYVETQYF. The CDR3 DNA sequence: TGCAGCGTTAGTGCGGGATACGTAGAGACCCAGTACTTC.

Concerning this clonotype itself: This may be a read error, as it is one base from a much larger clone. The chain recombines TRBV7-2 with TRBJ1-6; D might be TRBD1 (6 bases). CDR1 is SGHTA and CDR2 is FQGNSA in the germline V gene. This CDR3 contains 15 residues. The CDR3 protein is CASSLVGPHGTPLRF. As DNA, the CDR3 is TGTGCCAGCAGCTTAGTAGGGCCGCATGGGACACCCCTCCGCTTT.

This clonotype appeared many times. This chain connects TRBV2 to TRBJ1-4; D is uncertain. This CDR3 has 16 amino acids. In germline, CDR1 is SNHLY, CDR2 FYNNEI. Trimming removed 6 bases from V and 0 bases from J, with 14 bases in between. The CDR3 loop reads CASSGTDPTTNEKLFF. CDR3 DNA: TGTGCCAGCAGCGGTACAGACCCCACAACTAATGAAAAACTGTTTTTT.

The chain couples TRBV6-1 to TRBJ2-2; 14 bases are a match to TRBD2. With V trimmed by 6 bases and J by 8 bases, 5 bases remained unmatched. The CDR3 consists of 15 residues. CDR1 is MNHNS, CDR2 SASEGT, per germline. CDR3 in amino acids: CASSPGLAGEGELFF. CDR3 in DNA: TGTGCCAGCAGCCCGGGACTAGCGGGAGAGGGGGAGCTGTTTTTT.